This TCR beta chain was documented in a study of shared clonotypes between healthy human individuals. General observations from the study: The study found lower generation probabilities in non-shared clonotypes than in those shared by all four donors. In general, naive subsets displayed greater estimated richness than memory subsets did.

A note on this clone: Its antigen is as yet unknown.

The CDR3 contains 14 residues. Germline CDR1 reads MNHEY; CDR2 reads SVGAGI. Trimming removed 8 bases from V and 0 bases from J, with 11 bases in between. The assay was immunoSEQ multiplex PCR, and TCRdb's table has in-frame clones only and misses some. The sample includes more than 2 million clones, 95% of them seen just once. Sequencing was performed on naive CD4+ T cells sorted from blood. Subset noted: CD45RA+ positively selected. The sequence derives from a man between 18 and 35 years old in good health. The genes are TRBV6-5 and TRBJ2-1; no reliable D call. CDR3 in amino acids: CASGVGSSYNEQFF. The CDR3 DNA reads as TGTGCCAGCGGAGTGGGCAGCTCCTACAATGAGCAGTTCTTC.